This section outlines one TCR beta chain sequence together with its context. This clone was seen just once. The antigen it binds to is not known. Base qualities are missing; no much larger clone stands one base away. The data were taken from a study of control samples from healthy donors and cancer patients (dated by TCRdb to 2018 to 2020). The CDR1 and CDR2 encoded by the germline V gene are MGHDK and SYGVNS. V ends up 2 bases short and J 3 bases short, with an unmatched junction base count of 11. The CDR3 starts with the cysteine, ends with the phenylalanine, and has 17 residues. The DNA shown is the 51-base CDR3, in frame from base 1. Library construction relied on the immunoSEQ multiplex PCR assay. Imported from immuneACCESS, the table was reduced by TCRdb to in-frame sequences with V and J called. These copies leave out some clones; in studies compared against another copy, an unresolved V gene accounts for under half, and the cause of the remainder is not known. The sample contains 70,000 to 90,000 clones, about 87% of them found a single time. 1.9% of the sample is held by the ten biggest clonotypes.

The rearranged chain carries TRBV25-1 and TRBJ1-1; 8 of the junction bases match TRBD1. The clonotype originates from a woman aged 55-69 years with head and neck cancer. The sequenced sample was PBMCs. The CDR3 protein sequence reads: CASSELFGPGGYTEAFF. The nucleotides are TGTGCCAGCAGTGAACTTTTCGGCCCAGGGGGCTACACTGAAGCTTTCTTT.